One sample yielded the 13 T cell receptor beta chains listed below, sequenced in a study of shared clonotypes between healthy human individuals. Generated by immunoSEQ multiplex PCR, the TCRdb table keeps only in-frame clones and is missing some. The sample consists of about 2 million clones, 85% to 95% of them appearing once. Sequenced input: naive CD4+ T cells sorted from blood. The subset here: CD45RA+ positively selected. Source of these receptors: a man between 18 and 29 years old in good health.

This clone was seen once. The same CDR3 can be traced to other DNA sequences in this sample. CDR3 region: CASSPGQGANYGYTF. CDR3 DNA sequence: TGTGCCAGCTCACCAGGACAGGGTGCTAACTATGGCTACACCTTC. The chain couples TRBV18 to TRBJ1-2; 8 bases match TRBD1. Germline CDR1 and CDR2: KGHSH and LQKENI. The CDR3 spans 15 residues. V gave up 2 bases and J gave up 0 bases; unmatched junction bases: 2.

The rearrangement links TRBV5-1 to TRBJ1-1, with D unclear. The CDR3 runs to 14 residues. Germline V gene sequence: CDR1 SGHRS, CDR2 YFSETQ. V was trimmed by 0 bases and J by 3 bases, leaving 9 bases between them. The CDR3 loop is CASSLAGPYTEAFF. The CDR3 bases are TGCGCCAGCAGCTTGGCTGGGCCCTACACTGAAGCTTTCTTT.

The DNA for the CDR3 is TGTGCCAGAAGCTTGGTTCACAGGGGCTATAGCAATCAGCCCCAGCATTTT. Translation gives CARSLVHRGYSNQPQHF. This sequence joins TRBV5-3 and TRBJ1-5, with 7 bases matching TRBD1. Being an ORF, TRBV5-3 has a function that is uncertain. V shed 0 bases, J shed 0 bases, and the junction held 6 bases outside the gene matches. This CDR3 spans 17 amino acids.

The rearrangement links TRBV19 to TRBJ2-1; TRBD1 aligns across 7 bases. Germline CDR1 is LNHDA and CDR2 is SQIVND (reference sequence). V was pared by 4 bases and J by 4 bases, with 7 bases of the junction left unmatched. This CDR3 has 15 amino acids. The DNA of the CDR3 is TGTGCCAGTAGTAGGGACAGTCCGGCATACAATGAGCAGTTCTTC. It is translated as CASSRDSPAYNEQFF.

This chain connects TRBV4-1 to TRBJ1-5; no firm D call. Germline V gives CDR1 MGHRA, CDR2 YSYEKL. The CDR3 length is 16 residues. Between the trimmed V and J ends, which lost 2 bases and 0 bases, there was a span of 11 bases. In DNA, the CDR3 is TGCGCCAGCAGCCAATCCGGGGTAAATAGCAATCAGCCCCAGCATTTT. Its protein is CASSQSGVNSNQPQHF.

This chain links TRBV19 with TRBJ1-5; the match to TRBD1 covers 10 bases. Trimming removed 4 bases from V and 6 bases from J; junction bases left unmatched: 0. This CDR3 has 13 amino acids. Germline V gene data show CDR1 as LNHDA and CDR2 as SQIVND (reference sequence). The CDR3 loop reads CASSRQGAQPQHF. The CDR3 DNA is TGTGCCAGTAGTAGACAGGGGGCTCAGCCCCAGCATTTT.

The chain carries TRBV18 and TRBJ1-3; D not resolved. Germline loops: CDR1 KGHSH, CDR2 LQKENI. CDR3 size: 15 residues. V lost 3 bases to trimming and J lost 0 bases, with 9 bases between them. The CDR3 loop is CASSPDPNSGNTIYF. The CDR3 DNA reads as TGTGCCAGCTCACCGGACCCCAACTCTGGAAACACCATATATTTT.

The J gene is TRBJ1-4, the V gene TRBV29-1, with a weak D call TRBD1 (5 bases). Germline V lookup: CDR1 SQVTM, CDR2 ANQGSEA. Trimming took 3 bases from V and 1 from J, leaving 9 bases between them. The length of the CDR3 is 14 residues. CDR3 sequence reads: CSVDYGGTNEKLFF. The CDR3 nucleotides read TGCAGCGTTGACTACGGGGGAACTAATGAAAAACTGTTTTTT.

The rearrangement uses TRBV28 and TRBJ1-2, with D possibly being TRBD1 (6 bases). Looked up from germline, CDR1 is MDHEN and CDR2 is SYDVKM. Trimming cost V 5 bases and J 3 bases, with 16 bases left between them. The CDR3 runs to 15 residues. The CDR3 coding sequence is TGTGCCAGCAGTATTCCAGGGACACCGGACTATGGCTACACCTTC. Its translation: CASSIPGTPDYGYTF.

The CDR3 is CASSRGARDGYTF. CDR3 coding DNA: TGTGCCAGCAGCCGCGGGGCCCGCGATGGCTACACCTTC. The chain has TRBV6-5 and TRBJ1-2, with a weak D call TRBD1 (5 bases). V shed 6 bases and J shed 6 bases, with 14 bases lying between them. The length of the CDR3 is 13 residues. Germline V gives CDR1 MNHEY, CDR2 SVGAGI.

With respect to this clone: Within the sample, other DNA sequences also encode this same CDR3. The chain employs TRBV6-1 and TRBJ1-5, with a possible D match to TRBD1 (5 bases). Germline V gene lookup returns CDR1 MNHNS and CDR2 SASEGT. This CDR3 region has 14 residues. V dropped 8 bases and J dropped 1 base, with 12 bases sitting between them. This chain's CDR3 is CASRGLDSNQPQHF. CDR3 nucleotide sequence: TGTGCCAGCCGGGGCTTGGACAGCAATCAGCCCCAGCATTTT.

Here the CDR3 DNA reads TGTGCCAGCAGCCTCTCCGGGGGGTTGAACACTGAAGCTTTCTTT. This translates into CASSLSGGLNTEAFF. This rearrangement joins TRBV11-3 to TRBJ1-1; D possibly corresponds to TRBD1 (5 bases). This CDR3 region has 15 residues. Germline loops: CDR1 SGHNT, CDR2 YENEEA. V lost 5 bases to trimming and J lost 0 bases, with 13 bases between them.

V and J are TRBV5-1 and TRBJ2-3; weak D call: TRBD2 (7 bases). There are 12 residues in the CDR3. Germline V lookup: CDR1 SGHRS, CDR2 YFSETQ. V was trimmed by 7 bases and J by 3 bases, leaving 9 bases between them. CDR3 loop: CASGRGTDTQYF. The CDR3 region has the DNA TGCGCCAGCGGGAGGGGGACAGATACGCAGTATTTT.